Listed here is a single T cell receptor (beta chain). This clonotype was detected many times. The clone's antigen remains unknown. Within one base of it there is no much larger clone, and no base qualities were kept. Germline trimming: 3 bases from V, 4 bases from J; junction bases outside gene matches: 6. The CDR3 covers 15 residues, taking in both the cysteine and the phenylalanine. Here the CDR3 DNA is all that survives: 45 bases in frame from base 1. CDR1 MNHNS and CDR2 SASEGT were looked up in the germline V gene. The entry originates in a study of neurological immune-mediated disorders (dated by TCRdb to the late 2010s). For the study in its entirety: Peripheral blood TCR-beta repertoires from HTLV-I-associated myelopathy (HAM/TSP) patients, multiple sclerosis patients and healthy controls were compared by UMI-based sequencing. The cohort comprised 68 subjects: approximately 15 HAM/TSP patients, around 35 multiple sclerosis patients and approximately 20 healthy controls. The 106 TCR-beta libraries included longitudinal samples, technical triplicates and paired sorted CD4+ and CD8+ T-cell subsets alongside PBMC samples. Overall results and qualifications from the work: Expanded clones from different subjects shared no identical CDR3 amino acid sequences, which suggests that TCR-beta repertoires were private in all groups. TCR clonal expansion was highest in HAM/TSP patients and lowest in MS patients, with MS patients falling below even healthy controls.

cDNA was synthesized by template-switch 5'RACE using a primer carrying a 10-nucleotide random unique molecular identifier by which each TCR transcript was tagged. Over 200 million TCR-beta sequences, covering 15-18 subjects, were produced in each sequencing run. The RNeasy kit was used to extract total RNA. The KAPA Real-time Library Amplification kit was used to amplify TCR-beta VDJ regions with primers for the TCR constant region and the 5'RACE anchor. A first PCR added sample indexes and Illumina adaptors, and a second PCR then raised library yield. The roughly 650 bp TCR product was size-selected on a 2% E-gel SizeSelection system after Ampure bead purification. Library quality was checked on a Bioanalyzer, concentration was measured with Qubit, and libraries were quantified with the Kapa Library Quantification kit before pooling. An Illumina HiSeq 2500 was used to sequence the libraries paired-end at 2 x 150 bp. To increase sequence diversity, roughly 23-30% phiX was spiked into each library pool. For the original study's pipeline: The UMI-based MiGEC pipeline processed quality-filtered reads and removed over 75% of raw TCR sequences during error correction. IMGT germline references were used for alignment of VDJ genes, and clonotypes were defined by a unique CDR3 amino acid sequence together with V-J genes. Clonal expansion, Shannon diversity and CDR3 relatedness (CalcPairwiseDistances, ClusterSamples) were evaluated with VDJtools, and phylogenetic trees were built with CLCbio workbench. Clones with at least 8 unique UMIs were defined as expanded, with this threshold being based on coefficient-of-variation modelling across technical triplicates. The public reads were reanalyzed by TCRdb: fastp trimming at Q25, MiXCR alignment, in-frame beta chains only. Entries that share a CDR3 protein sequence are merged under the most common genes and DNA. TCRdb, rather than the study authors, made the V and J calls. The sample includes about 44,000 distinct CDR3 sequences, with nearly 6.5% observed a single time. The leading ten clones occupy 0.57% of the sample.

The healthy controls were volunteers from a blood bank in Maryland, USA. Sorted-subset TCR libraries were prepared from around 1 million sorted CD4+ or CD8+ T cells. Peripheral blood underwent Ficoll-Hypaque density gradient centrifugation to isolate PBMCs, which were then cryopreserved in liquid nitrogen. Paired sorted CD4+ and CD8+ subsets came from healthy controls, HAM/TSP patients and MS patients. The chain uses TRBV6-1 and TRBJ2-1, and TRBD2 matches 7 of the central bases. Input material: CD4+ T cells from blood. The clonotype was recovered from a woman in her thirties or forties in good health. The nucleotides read TGTGCCAGCAGTGAGGCTAGCGGCACTTACAATGAGCAGTTCTTC. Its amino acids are CASSEASGTYNEQFF.